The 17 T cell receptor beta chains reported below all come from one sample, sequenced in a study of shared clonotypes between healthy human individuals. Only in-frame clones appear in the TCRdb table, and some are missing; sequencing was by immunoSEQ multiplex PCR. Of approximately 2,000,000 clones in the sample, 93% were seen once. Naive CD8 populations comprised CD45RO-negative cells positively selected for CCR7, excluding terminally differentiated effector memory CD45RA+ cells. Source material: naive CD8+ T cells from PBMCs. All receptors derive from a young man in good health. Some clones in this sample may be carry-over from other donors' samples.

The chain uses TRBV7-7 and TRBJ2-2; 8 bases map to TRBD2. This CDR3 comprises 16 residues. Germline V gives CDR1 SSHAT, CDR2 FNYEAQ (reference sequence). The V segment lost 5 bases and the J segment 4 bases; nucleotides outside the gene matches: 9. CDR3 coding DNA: TGTGCCAGCAGCCCCGCCCCCAGCGGGGGCACCGGGGAGCTGTTTTTT. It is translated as CASSPAPSGGTGELFF. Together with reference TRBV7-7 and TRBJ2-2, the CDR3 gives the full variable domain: GAGVSQSPRYKVTKRGQDVTLRCDPISSHATLYWYQQALGQGPEFLTYFNYEAQPDKSGLPSDRFSAERPEGSISTLTIQRTEQRDSAMYRCASSPAPSGGTGELFFGEGSRLTVL.

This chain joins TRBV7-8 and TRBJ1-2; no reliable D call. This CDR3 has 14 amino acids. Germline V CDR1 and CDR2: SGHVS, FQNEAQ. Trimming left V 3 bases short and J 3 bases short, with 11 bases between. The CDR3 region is CASSFADGHYGYTF. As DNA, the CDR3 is TGTGCCAGCAGCTTTGCCGACGGGCACTATGGCTACACCTTC. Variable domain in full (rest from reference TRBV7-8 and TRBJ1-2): GAGVSQSPRYKVAKRGQDVALRCDPISGHVSLFWYQQALGQGPEFLTYFQNEAQLDKSGLPSDRFFAERPEGSVSTLKIQRTQQEDSAVYLCASSFADGHYGYTFGSGTRLTVV.

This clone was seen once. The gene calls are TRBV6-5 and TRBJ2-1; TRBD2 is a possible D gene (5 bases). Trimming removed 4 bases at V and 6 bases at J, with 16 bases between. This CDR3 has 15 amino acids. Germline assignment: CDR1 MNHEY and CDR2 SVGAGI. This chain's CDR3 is CASSSTNRELNEQFF. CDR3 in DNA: TGTGCCAGCAGTTCTACGAACCGGGAACTCAATGAGCAGTTCTTC.

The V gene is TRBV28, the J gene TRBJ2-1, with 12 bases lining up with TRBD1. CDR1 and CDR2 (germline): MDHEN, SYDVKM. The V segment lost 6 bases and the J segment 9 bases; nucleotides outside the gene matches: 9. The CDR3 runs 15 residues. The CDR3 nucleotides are TGTGCCAGCAGCCGGGACAGGGGGCGGCAACGTGAGCAGTTCTTC. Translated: CASSRDRGRQREQFF.

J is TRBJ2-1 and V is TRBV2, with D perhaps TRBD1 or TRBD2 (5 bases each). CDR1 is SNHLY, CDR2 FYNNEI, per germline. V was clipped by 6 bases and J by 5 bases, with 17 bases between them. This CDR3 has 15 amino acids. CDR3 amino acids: CASRFGANPNNEQFF. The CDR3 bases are TGTGCCAGCAGATTCGGGGCCAACCCCAACAATGAGCAGTTCTTC. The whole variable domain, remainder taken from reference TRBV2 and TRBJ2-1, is EPEVTQTPSHQVTQMGQEVILRCVPISNHLYFYWYRQILGQKVEFLVSFYNNEISEKSEIFDDQFSVERPDGSNFTLKIRSTKLEDSAMYFCASRFGANPNNEQFFGPGTRLTVL.

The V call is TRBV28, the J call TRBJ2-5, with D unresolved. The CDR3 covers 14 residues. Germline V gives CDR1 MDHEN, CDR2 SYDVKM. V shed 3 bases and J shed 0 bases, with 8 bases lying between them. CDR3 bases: TGTGCCAGCAGTTTTAGACAATACCAAGAGACCCAGTACTTC. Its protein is CASSFRQYQETQYF.

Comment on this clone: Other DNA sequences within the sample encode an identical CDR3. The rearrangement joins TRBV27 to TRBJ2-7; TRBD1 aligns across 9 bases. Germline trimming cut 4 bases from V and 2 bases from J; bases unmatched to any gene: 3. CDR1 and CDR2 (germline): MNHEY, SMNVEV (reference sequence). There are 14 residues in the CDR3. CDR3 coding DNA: TGTGCCAGCAGTTCCCGACAGGGGGCCTACGAGCAGTACTTC. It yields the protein CASSSRQGAYEQYF.

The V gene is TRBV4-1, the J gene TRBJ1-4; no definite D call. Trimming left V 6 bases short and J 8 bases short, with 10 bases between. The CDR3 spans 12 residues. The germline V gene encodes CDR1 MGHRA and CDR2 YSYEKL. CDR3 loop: CASSRPLEKLFF. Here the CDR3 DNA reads TGCGCCAGCAGTCGACCCCTGGAAAAACTGTTTTTT.

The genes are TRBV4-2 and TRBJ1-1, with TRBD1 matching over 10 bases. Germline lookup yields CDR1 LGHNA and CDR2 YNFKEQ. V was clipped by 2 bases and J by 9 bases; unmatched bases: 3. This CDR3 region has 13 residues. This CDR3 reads CASSQTDRGQAFF. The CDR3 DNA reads TGTGCCAGCAGCCAAACTGACAGGGGGCAAGCTTTCTTT.

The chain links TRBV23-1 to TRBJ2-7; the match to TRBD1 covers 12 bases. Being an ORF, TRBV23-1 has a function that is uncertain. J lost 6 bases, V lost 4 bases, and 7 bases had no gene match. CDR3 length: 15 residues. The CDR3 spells CASSPGQGAESEQYF. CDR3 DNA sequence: TGCGCCAGCAGTCCGGGACAGGGGGCAGAAAGCGAGCAGTACTTC.

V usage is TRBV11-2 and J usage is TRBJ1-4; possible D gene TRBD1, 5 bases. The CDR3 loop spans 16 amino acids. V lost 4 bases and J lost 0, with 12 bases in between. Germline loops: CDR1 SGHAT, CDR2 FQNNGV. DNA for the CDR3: TGTGCCAGCAGCTCCAAGCAGGGTGCAACTAATGAAAAACTGTTTTTT. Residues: CASSSKQGATNEKLFF.

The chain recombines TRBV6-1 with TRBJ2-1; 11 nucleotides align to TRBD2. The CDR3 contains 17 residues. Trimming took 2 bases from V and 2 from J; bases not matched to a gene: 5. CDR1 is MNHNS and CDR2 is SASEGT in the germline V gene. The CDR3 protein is CASSELAGGIPYNEQFF. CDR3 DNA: TGTGCCAGCAGTGAACTAGCGGGAGGCATCCCCTACAATGAGCAGTTCTTC.

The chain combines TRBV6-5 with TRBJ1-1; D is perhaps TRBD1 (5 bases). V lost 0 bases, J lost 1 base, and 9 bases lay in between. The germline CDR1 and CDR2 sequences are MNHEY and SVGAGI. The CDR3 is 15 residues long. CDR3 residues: CASSYSLRGNTEAFF. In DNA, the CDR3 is TGTGCCAGCAGTTACTCGTTAAGGGGGAACACTGAAGCTTTCTTT.

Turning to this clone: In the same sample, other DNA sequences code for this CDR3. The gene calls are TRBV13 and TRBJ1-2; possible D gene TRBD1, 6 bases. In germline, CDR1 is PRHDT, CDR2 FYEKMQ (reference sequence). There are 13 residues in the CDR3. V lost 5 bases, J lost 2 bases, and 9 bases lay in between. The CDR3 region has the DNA TGTGCCAGCAGCCCAACAGGGAACTATGGCTACACCTTC. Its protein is CASSPTGNYGYTF.

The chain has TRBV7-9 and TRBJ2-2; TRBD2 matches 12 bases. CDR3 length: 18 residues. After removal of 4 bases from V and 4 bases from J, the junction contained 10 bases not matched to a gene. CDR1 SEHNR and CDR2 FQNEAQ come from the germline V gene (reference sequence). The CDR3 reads CASSYLAGGPVGTGELFF. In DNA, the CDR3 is TGTGCCAGCAGCTACCTAGCGGGAGGGCCCGTCGGCACCGGGGAGCTGTTTTTT.

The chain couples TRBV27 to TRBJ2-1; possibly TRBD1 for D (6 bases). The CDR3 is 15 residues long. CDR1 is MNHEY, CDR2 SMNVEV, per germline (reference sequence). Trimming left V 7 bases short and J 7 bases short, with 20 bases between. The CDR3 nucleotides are TGTGCCAGCACGATGGCAGGGGTGCCGAGAAATGAGCAGTTCTTC. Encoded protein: CASTMAGVPRNEQFF.

DNA for the CDR3: TGTGCCAGCAGTTCCACAAGACTAGCGGGAGAAGGGCAGTACTTC. It encodes CASSSTRLAGEGQYF. The V call is TRBV27, the J call TRBJ2-7, with 12 bases aligning to TRBD2. Trimming cost V 4 bases and J 9 bases; bases outside gene matches: 10. CDR3 length: 15 amino acids. Looked up from germline, CDR1 is MNHEY and CDR2 is SMNVEV (reference sequence).